What follows is one T cell receptor beta chain and its context. Its antigen specificity is not known. No much larger clonotype is one base removed from it; base qualities were not supplied. Participants in the prospective study were enrolled through a virtual design, were aged roughly 18 to 90 years, and lived in some 24 United States geographic areas. In the prospective study, participants were assigned to cohorts based on the clinical history participants reported in a screening survey and a study questionnaire. ImmuneRACE Cohort 3 recovered participants were defined by two consecutive negative NP/OP PCR tests, healthcare professional clearance, or symptom resolution. In the prospective study, whole blood, serum and a nasopharyngeal or oropharyngeal swab were collected from each participant by mobile phlebotomists. Over an approximately 2-month period, participants in the prospective study had the option of providing additional blood draws and questionnaires. Blood samples from the prospective study were shipped frozen or at room temperature prior to DNA extraction.

The sample belongs to a study of blood T cell repertoires in COVID-19 (dated by TCRdb to about 2020). Regarding the research as a whole: The collaborator samples originated in the United States, Italy and Spain and spanned the acute and convalescent phases of COVID-19. The repertoires were released in a freely available public database intended as a resource for research on the immune response to SARS-CoV-2. The samples were drawn from the first 160 participants of the ongoing ImmuneRACE study and from over a thousand subjects provided by 6 global collaborators. The material from the prospective study consisted of cDNA or gDNA derived from T cells, B-cell-depleted T cells, or PBMCs. Where HLA class I and class II types were available, the types were taken from metadata supplied by the sample provider, not from assay-based typing. Subjects who had been exposed to COVID-19, were actively infected with it, or had recovered from it provided the deeply sampled blood TCRbeta repertoires that made up the dataset. Sample metadata almost always included a de-identified subject ID, COVID-19 status, age in years and sex.

Findings and caveats that apply to the study as a whole: Clinical and demographic metadata were provided uncurated, with the amount varying by source and participant.

TCRbeta CDR3 regions were amplified from genomic DNA by means of the immunoSEQ Assay, a bias-controlled multiplex PCR. The authors' analysis ran thus. Within the assay, amplification of reference gene primers was used to estimate how many nucleated cells each sample contained. Sequence reads were collapsed and filtered to measure the absolute abundance of every unique TCRbeta CDR3 rearrangement. For each sample, productive Simpson clonality was calculated as the square root of Simpson's diversity index across productive rearrangements. Held by TCRdb, this immuneACCESS table contains in-frame sequences only and omits some clones. Under half of the omission traces to an unresolved V gene where checked; the cause of the rest is unknown. D and trimming come from the DNA, and the V and J calls and clone size come from that table. This sample is represented by a few hundred thousand clones; more than 80% of them were singletons. About 1.1% of the sample is taken by the ten largest.

Input material: PBMCs or T cells enriched from blood (not recorded which). This TCR came from a man aged 25 to 40 who had recovered from COVID-19.

CDR3 loop: CASSDPPGRRTDTQYF. The DNA is TGTGCCAGCAGTGACCCCCCGGGGAGACGCACAGATACGCAGTATTTT. The chain was built from TRBV6-1 and TRBJ2-3; a tentative D match to TRBD2 spans 5 bases. The germline V gene sets CDR1 to MNHNS and CDR2 to SASEGT. Taken from cysteine to phenylalanine, the CDR3 has 16 residues. Only the CDR3 DNA stays, 48 bases, in frame from base 1. The germline ends are 14 bases apart after V is trimmed by 3 bases and J by 1 base.